This T cell receptor (beta chain) was profiled in a study of T cells after posttransplantation cyclophosphamide. Peripheral blood was collected from the related graft donor on the marrow donation day. Sequenced by immunoSEQ multiplex PCR; TCRdb stores in-frame clones only, minus some. The sample shows some 61,000 clones, over 85% of them seen only once. Study results and caveats: After PTCy, TRB diversity resembled that of CNI/methotrexate controls. Later blood repertoires were often dominated by clones from the donor CD8+ memory compartment. TRB overlap between skin or GI tissue T cells and blood was limited.

Of note for this clone: Its antigen is unknown.

Germline CDR1 and CDR2: SSHAT and FNYEAQ (reference sequence). Trimming shortened V by 5 bases and J by 0 bases, and 14 bases separated the two germline ends. The CDR3 sequence is 17 residues long. Sequencing was done on a sample of PBMCs. The clonotype was recovered from a woman aged 25-40 years in good health and a related stem cell transplant donor. The rearrangement joins TRBV7-7 to TRBJ2-6, with D maybe TRBD1 (6 bases). CDR3 residues: CASSPGHGNSGANVLTF. CDR3 bases: TGTGCCAGCAGCCCGGGACATGGGAACTCTGGGGCCAACGTCCTGACTTTC.